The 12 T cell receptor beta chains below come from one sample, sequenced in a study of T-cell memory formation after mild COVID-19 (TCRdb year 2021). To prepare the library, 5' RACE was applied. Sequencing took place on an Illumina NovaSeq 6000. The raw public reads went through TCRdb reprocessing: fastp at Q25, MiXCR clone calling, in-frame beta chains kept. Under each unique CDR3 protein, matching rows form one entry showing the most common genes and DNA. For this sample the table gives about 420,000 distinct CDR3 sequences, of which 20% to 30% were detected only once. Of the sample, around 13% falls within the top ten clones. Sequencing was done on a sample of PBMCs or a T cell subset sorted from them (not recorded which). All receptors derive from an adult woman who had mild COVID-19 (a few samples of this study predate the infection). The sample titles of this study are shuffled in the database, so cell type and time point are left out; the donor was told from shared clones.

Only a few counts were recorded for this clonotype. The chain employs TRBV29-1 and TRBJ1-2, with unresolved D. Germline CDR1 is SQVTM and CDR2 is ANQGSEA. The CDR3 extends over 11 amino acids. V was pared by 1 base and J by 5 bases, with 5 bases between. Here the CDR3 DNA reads TGCAGCGTTGAAGCAAATTATGGCTACACCTTC. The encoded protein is CSVEANYGYTF. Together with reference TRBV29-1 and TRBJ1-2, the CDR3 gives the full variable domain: SAVISQKPSRDICQRGTSLTIQCQVDSQVTMMFWYRQQPGQSLTLIATANQGSEATYESGFVIDKFPISRPNLTFSTLTVSNMSPEDSSIYLCSVEANYGYTFGSGTRLTVV.

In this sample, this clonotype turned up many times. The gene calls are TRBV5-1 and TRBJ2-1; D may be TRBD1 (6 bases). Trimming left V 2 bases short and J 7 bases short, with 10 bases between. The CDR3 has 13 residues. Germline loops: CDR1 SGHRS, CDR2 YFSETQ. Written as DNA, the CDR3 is TGCGCCAGCAGCTTCACAGGGTGGAATGAGCAGTTCTTC. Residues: CASSFTGWNEQFF.

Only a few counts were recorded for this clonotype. CDR3 nucleotides: TGTGCCAGCAGCCAAAACAGGGGTTCGGAGACCCAGTACTTC. Translating it yields CASSQNRGSETQYF. The rearrangement links TRBV3-1 to TRBJ2-5, with 7 bases lining up with TRBD1. V was clipped by 2 bases and J by 5 bases; unmatched bases: 5. CDR1 is LGHDT, CDR2 YNNKEL, per germline (reference sequence). CDR3 length equals 14 residues.

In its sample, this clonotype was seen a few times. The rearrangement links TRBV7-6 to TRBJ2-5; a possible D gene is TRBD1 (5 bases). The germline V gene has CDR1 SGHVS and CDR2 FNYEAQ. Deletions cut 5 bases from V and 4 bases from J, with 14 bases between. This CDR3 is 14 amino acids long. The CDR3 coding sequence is TGTGCCAGCAGCCTAGGGGCTCGAAGAGAGACCCAGTACTTC. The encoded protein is CASSLGARRETQYF.

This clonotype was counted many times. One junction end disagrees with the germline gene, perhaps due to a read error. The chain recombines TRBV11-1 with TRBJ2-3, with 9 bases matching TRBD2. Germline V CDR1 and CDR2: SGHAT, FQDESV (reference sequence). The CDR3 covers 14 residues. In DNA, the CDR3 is TGTGCCAGCAGCCTAGCGGGGAACACAGATACGCAGTATTTT. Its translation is CASSLAGNTDTQYF. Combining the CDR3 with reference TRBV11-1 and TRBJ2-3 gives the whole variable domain EAEVAQSPRYKITEKSQAVAFWCDPISGHATLYWYRQILGQGPELLVQFQDESVVDDSQLPKDRFSAERLKGVDSTLKIQPAELGDSAMYLCASSLAGNTDTQYFGPGTRLTVL.

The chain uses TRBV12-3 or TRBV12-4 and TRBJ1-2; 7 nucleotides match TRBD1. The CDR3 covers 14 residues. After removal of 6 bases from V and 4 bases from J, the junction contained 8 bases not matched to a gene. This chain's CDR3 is CASSRDSLVYGYTF. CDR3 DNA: TGTGCCAGCAGCCGGGACAGTCTGGTCTATGGCTACACCTTC.

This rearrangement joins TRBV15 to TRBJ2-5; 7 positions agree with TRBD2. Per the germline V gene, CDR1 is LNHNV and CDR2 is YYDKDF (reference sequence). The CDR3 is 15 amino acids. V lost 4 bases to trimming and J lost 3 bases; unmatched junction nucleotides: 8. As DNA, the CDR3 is TGTGCCACCAGCACCCAGAAGGGGAGGGAAGAGACCCAGTACTTC. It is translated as CATSTQKGREETQYF.

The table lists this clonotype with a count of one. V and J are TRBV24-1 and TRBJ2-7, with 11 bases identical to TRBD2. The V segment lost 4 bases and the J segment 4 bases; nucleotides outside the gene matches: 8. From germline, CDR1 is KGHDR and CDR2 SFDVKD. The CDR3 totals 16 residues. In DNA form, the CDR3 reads TGTGCCACCAGTGACGCCGGGACTAGCGGCGGTTACGAGCAGTACTTC. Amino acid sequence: CATSDAGTSGGYEQYF.

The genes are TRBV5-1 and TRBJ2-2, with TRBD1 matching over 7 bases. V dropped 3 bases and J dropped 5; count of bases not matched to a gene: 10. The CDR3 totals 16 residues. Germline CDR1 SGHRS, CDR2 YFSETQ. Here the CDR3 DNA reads TGCGCCAGCAGCTCTTACTCGACAGGGACGACCGGGGAGCTGTTTTTT. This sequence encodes CASSSYSTGTTGELFF.

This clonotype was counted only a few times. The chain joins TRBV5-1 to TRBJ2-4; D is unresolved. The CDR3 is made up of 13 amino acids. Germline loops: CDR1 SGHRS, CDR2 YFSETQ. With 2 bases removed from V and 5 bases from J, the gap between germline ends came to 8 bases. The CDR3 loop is CASSFGPENIQYF. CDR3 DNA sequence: TGCGCCAGCAGCTTCGGACCCGAAAACATTCAGTACTTC.

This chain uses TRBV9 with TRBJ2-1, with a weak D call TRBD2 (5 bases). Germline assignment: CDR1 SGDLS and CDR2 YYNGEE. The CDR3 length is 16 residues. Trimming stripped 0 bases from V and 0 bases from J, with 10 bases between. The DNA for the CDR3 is TGTGCCAGCAGCGTAGAGGAGGATCGCTCCTACAATGAGCAGTTCTTC. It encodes CASSVEEDRSYNEQFF.

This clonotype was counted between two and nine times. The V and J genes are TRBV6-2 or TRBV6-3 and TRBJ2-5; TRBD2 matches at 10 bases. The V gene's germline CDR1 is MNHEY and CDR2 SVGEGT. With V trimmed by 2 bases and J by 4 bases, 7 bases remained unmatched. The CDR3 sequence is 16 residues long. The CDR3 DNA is TGTGCCAGCAGTTACCCCCTAGCGGGAGTTCGAGAGACCCAGTACTTC. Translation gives CASSYPLAGVRETQYF.